This is a list of T cell receptor beta chains from one sample in a study of blood T cell repertoires in COVID-19. Assay: immunoSEQ multiplex PCR; the TCRdb copy retains only in-frame clones and omits some. The sample carries 100,000 to 150,000 clones, around nine tenths recorded once. The material sequenced was peripheral blood. The receptors come from a woman in her sixties or seventies with COVID-19, enrolled during active disease. The CDR3 runs from the conserved cysteine through the conserved F or W. The D gene is left open where the match is weak. Expanded clones get a size class; other rows say once, few or many, or leave the size out.

J gene,clone size,D gene,V gene,CDR3 DNA,CDR3 protein
TRBJ1-5,-,-,TRBV19,TGTGCCAGTAGTATAGGAGATCAGCCCCAGCATTTT,CASSIGDQPQHF
TRBJ2-1,-,-,TRBV3-1/TRBV3-2,TGTGCCAGCAGCCAAGATATGAGGGCCCAGTTCTTC,CASSQDMRAQFF
TRBJ1-2,-,-,TRBV7-9,TGTGCCAGCAGCTTAGAGATGGGGGGTTTCGGCTATGGCTACACCTTC,CASSLEMGGFGYGYTF
TRBJ1-3,-,-,TRBV6-4,TGTGCCAGCAGTGACTCGAAGCGACAGGAGAATCACACCATATATTTT,CASSDSKRQENHTIYF
TRBJ1-2,once,-,TRBV2,TGTGCCAGCAGTGGGGACCGGGGGGATGGCTATGGCTACACCTTC,CASSGDRGDGYGYTF
TRBJ2-1,-,TRBD2,TRBV7-2,TGTGCCAGCAGTTTATTCTCACTAGCGGGGGGGAACTACAATGAGCAGTTCTTC,CASSLFSLAGGNYNEQFF
TRBJ1-6,-,TRBD1,TRBV6-5,TGTGCCAGCAGACCAGACAGGGGAGGGCCACCCCTCCACTTT,CASRPDRGGPPLHF
TRBJ1-1,once,TRBD1,TRBV7-3,TGTGCCAGCAGCTCTCAGACAGGGAGGACTGAAGCTTTCTTT,CASSSQTGRTEAFF
TRBJ1-6,-,-,TRBV9,TGTGCCAGCAGCGTCGGTCGGGAACCCCTCCACTTT,CASSVGREPLHF
TRBJ1-5,-,-,TRBV23-1,TGCGCCAGCAGTCGTCCGTGGGGGGGGCAGCCCCAGCATTTT,CASSRPWGGQPQHF
TRBJ1-6,-,-,TRBV2,TGTGCCAGCCAGCCGGCAGGGATCGGCCATAATTCACCCCTCCACTTT,CASQPAGIGHNSPLHF
TRBJ2-3,-,TRBD2,TRBV7-2,TGTGCCAGCAGCTTAGCCCCTAGCGGGGGATATACGCAGTATTTT,CASSLAPSGGYTQYF
TRBJ2-1,-,-,TRBV11-2,TGTGCCAGCAGCTTAGAGTGGGCCATCAAAGCCTTCTACAATGAGCAGTTCTTC,CASSLEWAIKAFYNEQFF
TRBJ1-6,-,-,TRBV7-3,TGTGCCAGCAGCTTATCCCCCATTAATTCACCCCTCCACTTT,CASSLSPINSPLHF
TRBJ2-7,once,TRBD1,TRBV18,TGTGCCAGCTCACACGAAATCGCAGGGGGCTCCTACGAGCAGTACTTC,CASSHEIAGGSYEQYF
TRBJ2-3,-,TRBD2,TRBV28,TGTGCCAGCAGTTTAAGCGGGGATAGCACAGATACGCAGTATTTT,CASSLSGDSTDTQYF
TRBJ2-3,-,TRBD2,TRBV7-3,TGTGCCAGCAGCTTAGGGGGGGATTTGGATACGCAGTATTTT,CASSLGGDLDTQYF
TRBJ2-7,-,TRBD1,TRBV11-2,TGTGCCAGCAGCTTAGATCCCCAGGGGGACGAGCAGTACTTC,CASSLDPQGDEQYF
TRBJ2-5,-,TRBD1,TRBV2,TGTGCCAGCGATAGGACAGGGGTTGCAGCAGAGACCCAGTACTTC,CASDRTGVAAETQYF
TRBJ2-5,-,-,TRBV5-1,TGCGCCAGCAGCGCCCTGGTGGGGCGGGAGACCCAGTACTTC,CASSALVGRETQYF
TRBJ1-2,-,-,TRBV10-3,TGTGCCATCAGTGGATTTGACAGCATCCATGGCTACACCTTC,CAISGFDSIHGYTF
TRBJ1-2,-,TRBD1,TRBV7-9,TGTGCCAGCAGCTTAGATCGAGGGACAGGGTTCTTC,CASSLDRGTGFF
TRBJ1-1,-,-,TRBV30,TGTGCCTGGAGTGTATTGGGCCCGGCAGCTGAAGCTTTCTTT,CAWSVLGPAAEAFF
TRBJ1-5,-,TRBD1,TRBV19,TGTGCCAGTAGTATAGTCCAGACAGGGGTGGGCAATCAGCCCCAGCATTTT,CASSIVQTGVGNQPQHF
TRBJ1-1,-,-,TRBV7-9,TGTGCCAGCAGCTTAGGGCTGGGCCCGAACACTGAAGCTTTCTTT,CASSLGLGPNTEAFF
TRBJ1-1,once,TRBD1,TRBV4-1,TGCGCCAGCAGCCCTCCGCGGGACAGAATGAACACTGAAGCTTTCTTT,CASSPPRDRMNTEAFF
TRBJ1-1,-,TRBD1,TRBV6-1,TGTGCCAGCAGTGAGAATTTCCGTGGGACAGGGGGCGGAACTGAAGCTTTCTTT,CASSENFRGTGGGTEAFF
TRBJ2-7,-,TRBD1,TRBV29-1,TGCAGCGCGGGGACAGGGATTTTACAGTACTTC,CSAGTGILQYF
TRBJ2-7,once,TRBD1,TRBV5-1,TGCGCCAGCAGCATGGGGACAGGGGGCAAGTACGAGCAGTACTTC,CASSMGTGGKYEQYF
TRBJ1-2,-,-,TRBV16,TGTGCCAGCAGCCGGCGGGGCCCCGCGGGTGGCTACACCTTC,CASSRRGPAGGYTF
TRBJ1-1,-,-,TRBV28,TGTGCCAGCAGTTGGGCCGGGAGCACGTACACTGAAGCTTTCTTT,CASSWAGSTYTEAFF
TRBJ2-5,-,-,TRBV28,TGTGCCAGCAGCCTTGACAGCTGGGGGACCCAGTACTTC,CASSLDSWGTQYF
TRBJ2-1,once,-,TRBV14,TGTGCCAGCAGCCAACTGGAGCAGTTCTTC,CASSQLEQFF
TRBJ2-7,-,TRBD2,TRBV10-3,TGTGCCACCCAGAACGAGCGGGGGGGCAAAGACGAGCAGTACTTC,CATQNERGGKDEQYF
TRBJ1-4,once,TRBD1,TRBV2,TGTGCCAGCAACGACAGGGTCGCGGCAACTAATGAAAAACTGTTTTTT,CASNDRVAATNEKLFF
TRBJ1-6,-,-,TRBV30,TGTGCCTGGAGTGGTCACCGGCAGGGAAATAATTCACCCCTCCACTTT,CAWSGHRQGNNSPLHF
TRBJ1-5,once,TRBD1,TRBV3-1/TRBV3-2,TGTGCCAGCAGCCCGGGACAGGGAGGCAATCAGCCCCAGCATTTT,CASSPGQGGNQPQHF
TRBJ1-4,-,TRBD1,TRBV5-1,TGCGCCAGCAGCCCGACAGGGCCTAGTGAAAAACTGTTTTTT,CASSPTGPSEKLFF
TRBJ2-1,-,-,TRBV4-1,TGCGCCAGCAGCCAAGATTTTACTAATGAGCAGTTCTTC,CASSQDFTNEQFF
TRBJ1-5,-,-,TRBV7-8,TGTGCCAGCAGCTTAGCGGGCACCAATCAGCCCCAGCATTTT,CASSLAGTNQPQHF
TRBJ1-1,-,-,TRBV30,TGTGCCTGGACCCGGGAAACTGAAGCTTTCTTT,CAWTRETEAFF
TRBJ2-3,-,-,TRBV2,TGTGCCAGCAGAACAGACACAGATACGCAGTATTTT,CASRTDTDTQYF
TRBJ2-5,-,-,TRBV6-1,TGTGCCAGCAGTGAAATGGGGGCGATTGAGACCCAGTACTTC,CASSEMGAIETQYF
TRBJ2-7,-,-,TRBV12-3/TRBV12-4,TGTGCCAGCAGTTCCGGGGGTCCCTACGAGCAGTACTTC,CASSSGGPYEQYF
TRBJ1-6,-,-,TRBV19,TGTGCCAGTGGTACAGGGTCTCCGAATTCACCCCTCCACTTT,CASGTGSPNSPLHF
TRBJ1-2,-,TRBD1,TRBV5-1,TGCGCCAGCAGCCTGGGGCATCGGGACAGTGCCTATGGCTACACCTTC,CASSLGHRDSAYGYTF
TRBJ2-3,-,-,TRBV7-9,TGTGCCAGCAGATTCACAGGGCTCGCAGATACGCAGTATTTT,CASRFTGLADTQYF
TRBJ1-2,-,-,TRBV5-1,TGCGCCAGCAGCTTCCCGGAGAACTATGGCTACACCTTC,CASSFPENYGYTF